The 10 T cell receptor beta chains listed next were all sequenced from one sample in a study of shared clonotypes between healthy human individuals. Sequencing was performed with immunoSEQ multiplex PCR; in TCRdb, only in-frame clones are kept and a portion is missing. Among 450,000 to 600,000 clones listed, around 74% were seen once. The sample was PBMCs. Receptors were obtained from a woman aged 40 to 50 in good health. Some clones in this sample may be carry-over from other donors' samples.

J is TRBJ1-2 and V is TRBV18, with TRBD1 matching over 9 bases. J lost 9 bases, V lost 4 bases, and 9 bases had no gene match. This CDR3 spans 14 amino acids. Looked up from germline, CDR1 is KGHSH and CDR2 is LQKENI. The CDR3 nucleotides read TGTGCCAGCTCACTACGGACAGGGGAAATAAGCTACACCTTC. This encodes CASSLRTGEISYTF.

This clone was picked up a small number of times. The chain is built from TRBV14 and TRBJ1-4; the D is unclear. Trimming stripped 1 base from V and 3 bases from J, with 15 bases between. Germline CDR1 and CDR2: SGHDN and FVKESK. The CDR3 runs to 17 residues. The CDR3: CASSQARTIGANEKLFF. The CDR3 DNA is TGTGCCAGCAGCCAAGCCCGTACTATAGGAGCTAATGAAAAACTGTTTTTT.

The chain recombines TRBV9 with TRBJ2-2; 8 nucleotides line up with TRBD1. V shed 2 bases and J 5 bases; nucleotides not matched to a gene: 5. This CDR3 comprises 15 residues. Germline CDR1 reads SGDLS; CDR2 reads YYNGEE. The CDR3 is CASSVNRGITGELFF. In nucleotides, the CDR3 is TGTGCCAGCAGCGTGAACAGGGGGATAACCGGGGAGCTGTTTTTT.

The rearrangement uses TRBV6-1 and TRBJ1-4, with D maybe TRBD1 (5 bases). From germline, CDR1 is MNHNS and CDR2 SASEGT. Trimming took 9 bases from V and 6 from J, leaving 8 bases between them. The CDR3 runs 11 residues. The CDR3 reads CASQGYEKLFF. CDR3 DNA: TGTGCCAGTCAGGGTTATGAAAAACTGTTTTTT.

This clone was detected many times. The V gene is TRBV5-4, the J gene TRBJ2-7; a possible D gene is TRBD1 (6 bases). The germline V and J ends were trimmed by 2 bases and 5 bases, with 11 bases remaining between them. The CDR3 runs to 13 residues. Germline loops: CDR1 SGHNT, CDR2 YYREEE (reference sequence). Here the CDR3 DNA reads TGTGCCAGCAGCTTCACAGGGAGCAACGAGCAGTACTTC. Its translation is CASSFTGSNEQYF.

V gene TRBV30 combines with J gene TRBJ2-7, with 7 nucleotides matching TRBD1. V lost 3 bases, J lost 5 bases, and 13 bases stayed unmatched. The CDR3 length is 15 residues. CDR1 is GTSNPN and CDR2 is SVGIG in the germline V gene (reference sequence). In nucleotides, the CDR3 is TGTGCCTGGAGCTCGGCAACAGGGGTCATGGACGAGCAGTACTTC. This sequence encodes CAWSSATGVMDEQYF.

This clone was seen a handful of times. The V call is TRBV7-2, the J call TRBJ2-7; D remains ambiguous. The germline gives CDR1 SGHTA, CDR2 FQGNSA. Trimming cost V 2 bases and J 6 bases, with 8 bases left between them. The CDR3 totals 12 residues. The CDR3 sequence is CASSLRPAEQYF. The CDR3 DNA reads TGTGCCAGCAGCTTAAGGCCGGCCGAGCAGTACTTC.

The rearrangement links TRBV5-1 to TRBJ2-5, with D perhaps TRBD2 (6 bases). Germline V CDR1 and CDR2: SGHRS, YFSETQ. The CDR3 is 14 residues long. V lost 0 bases to trimming and J lost 11 bases, with 17 bases between them. The CDR3 loop reads CASSLVPGTGEQYF. In nucleotides, the CDR3 is TGCGCCAGCAGCTTGGTTCCAGGGACGGGGGAGCAGTACTTC. The variable domain in full, with the rest retrieved from reference TRBV5-1 and TRBJ2-5, is KAGVTQTPRYLIKTRGQQVTLSCSPISGHRSVSWYQQTPGQGLQFLFEYFSETQRNKGNFPGRFSGRQFSNSRSEMNVSTLELGDSALYLCASSLVPGTGEQYFGPGTRLLVL.

This sequence joins TRBV6-1 and TRBJ2-1; 14 positions agree with TRBD2. The ends lost 4 bases at V and 5 bases at J; junction bases unmatched: 4. The germline V gene encodes CDR1 MNHNS and CDR2 SASEGT. This CDR3 has 16 amino acids. The CDR3 here is CASSGGLAGGHNEQFF. CDR3 sequence (DNA): TGTGCCAGCAGTGGCGGACTAGCGGGAGGACACAATGAGCAGTTCTTC.

The rearrangement uses TRBV5-6 and TRBJ1-1; D call uncertain. V was shortened by 4 bases and J by 0 bases, with 13 bases between the two germline ends. The CDR3 runs to 15 residues. Germline CDR1 and CDR2: SGHDT and YYEEEE. Written as DNA, the CDR3 is TGTGCCAGCAGCCCCTCGATCACTGTGAACACTGAAGCTTTCTTT. Translated: CASSPSITVNTEAFF.